These T cell receptor beta chains were read from a single sample in a study of blood T cell repertoires in COVID-19. Clones were read by immunoSEQ multiplex PCR, and TCRdb kept only the in-frame ones, dropping some. The data contain some 96,000 clones, 70% to 80% of them singletons. Sequenced: peripheral blood. The source is a man between 65 and 85 years old with active or convalescent COVID-19. CDR3s include the opening cysteine and the closing phenylalanine or tryptophan. A D gene is named only where the DNA matches it firmly. The size field is filled for only some rows; it gives once, few, many or a size class.

D gene,J gene,clone size,V gene,CDR3 protein,CDR3 DNA
TRBD2,TRBJ2-3,many,TRBV27,CASSQPPLAGFTDTQYF,TGTGCCAGCAGCCAACCCCCACTAGCGGGCTTCACAGATACGCAGTATTTT
TRBD2,TRBJ2-5,once,TRBV5-1,CASSASGLAGETQYF,TGCGCCAGCAGCGCCTCTGGACTAGCGGGAGAGACCCAGTACTTC
-,TRBJ2-2,-,TRBV4-1,CASSQPGIFTGELFF,TGCGCCAGCAGCCAACCCGGGATTTTCACCGGGGAGCTGTTTTTT
TRBD2,TRBJ2-2,-,TRBV7-8,CATARLAGGQTGELFF,TGTGCCACCGCCCGACTAGCGGGAGGACAAACCGGGGAGCTGTTTTTT
TRBD1,TRBJ1-4,-,TRBV10-1,CASMGKTTGDLICPNEKLFF,TGCGCCAGCATGGGCAAGACGACAGGGGACCTCATTTGCCCTAATGAAAAACTGTTTTTT
-,TRBJ1-1,once,TRBV20-1,CSARQGTEAFF,TGCAGTGCTAGACAGGGGACTGAAGCTTTCTTT
-,TRBJ2-1,-,TRBV3-1/TRBV3-2,CASSQGFRRGAGNEQFF,TGTGCCAGCAGCCAAGGTTTTCGTAGAGGCGCCGGGAATGAGCAGTTCTTC
TRBD1,TRBJ1-6,-,TRBV28,CASSLQGASSYNSPLHF,TGTGCCAGCAGTCTACAGGGGGCGAGCTCCTATAATTCACCCCTCCACTTT
-,TRBJ2-1,once,TRBV4-1,CASSQDPRAEQFF,TGCGCCAGCAGCCAAGACCCCAGGGCTGAGCAGTTCTTC
-,TRBJ1-1,-,TRBV2,CASSETTAMNTEAFF,TGTGCCAGCAGTGAGACGACAGCCATGAACACTGAAGCTTTCTTT
-,TRBJ1-1,-,TRBV19,CASSSGRERGEAFF,TGTGCCAGTAGTTCCGGACGGGAGAGGGGTGAAGCTTTCTTT
-,TRBJ2-7,once,TRBV5-1,CASSPDYIYEQYF,TGCGCCAGCAGCCCGGACTACATATACGAGCAGTACTTC
TRBD2,TRBJ2-1,once,TRBV19,CASSMPGLAGANNEQFF,TGTGCCAGTAGTATGCCCGGACTAGCGGGAGCCAACAATGAGCAGTTCTTC
-,TRBJ1-2,-,TRBV11-2,CASSNSPQRDPTF,TGTGCCAGCAGTAATTCTCCCCAACGGGATCCCACCTTC
-,TRBJ1-3,-,TRBV27,CASSPDRGSGNTIYF,TGTGCCAGCAGCCCAGATCGCGGCTCTGGAAACACCATATATTTT
-,TRBJ1-5,-,TRBV21-1,CASSKTRSGPNNQPQHF,TGTGCCAGCAGCAAAACAAGGTCAGGGCCGAACAATCAGCCCCAGCATTTT
TRBD1,TRBJ2-1,-,TRBV24-1,CATSDPRTGGNNEQFF,TGTGCCACCAGTGATCCTCGGACAGGTGGCAACAATGAGCAGTTCTTC
-,TRBJ1-1,-,TRBV5-1,CASSPGFGDTEAFF,TGCGCCAGCAGCCCAGGGTTTGGGGACACTGAAGCTTTCTTT
-,TRBJ1-1,-,TRBV14,CASSHYREGVEAFF,TGTGCCAGCAGCCACTACAGGGAGGGTGTTGAAGCTTTCTTT
-,TRBJ1-1,-,TRBV7-2,CASSLGGAQGMNTEAFF,TGTGCCAGCAGCTTAGGGGGAGCCCAAGGCATGAACACTGAAGCTTTCTTT
-,TRBJ2-5,-,TRBV5-1,CASSLPRRETQYF,TGCGCCAGCAGCTTGCCGAGGAGGGAGACCCAGTACTTC
TRBD1,TRBJ1-5,-,TRBV6-5,CASRHLQGVNQPQHF,TGTGCCAGCAGGCACCTACAGGGGGTGAATCAGCCCCAGCATTTT
TRBD1,TRBJ2-6,-,TRBV18,CASSPFGTAPISGANVLTF,TGTGCCAGCTCACCCTTTGGGACAGCTCCGATCTCTGGGGCCAACGTCCTGACTTTC
TRBD1,TRBJ1-3,few,TRBV7-9,CASSPTGAGNTIYF,TGTGCCAGCAGCCCTACAGGGGCTGGAAACACCATATATTTT